The 12 T cell receptor beta chains presented below share a single source sample, sequenced in a study of blood T cell repertoires in COVID-19. Data came from immunoSEQ multiplex PCR; TCRdb stores just in-frame clones and leaves some out. This sample yields some 150,000 clones, of which over 80% are seen a single time; over 2% belongs to the top ten. The specimen was peripheral blood. All receptors derive from a man between 50 and 59 years old with active COVID-19.

The rearrangement joins TRBV29-1 to TRBJ1-2; no firm D call. The CDR3 covers 13 residues. CDR1 and CDR2 (germline): SQVTM, ANQGSEA. Trimming shortened V by 3 bases and J by 2 bases, and 10 bases separated the two germline ends. The CDR3 DNA is TGCAGCGTTGAGCAGTCTAGGAACTATGGCTACACCTTC. Its protein is CSVEQSRNYGYTF.

This clone was seen only a few times. The J gene is TRBJ1-2, the V gene TRBV6-6, with TRBD1 matching 8 bases. Looked up from germline, CDR1 is MNHNY and CDR2 is SVGAGI (reference sequence). The CDR3 is 13 residues long. The trim removed 5 bases at V and 5 bases at J, leaving 4 bases unmatched. The CDR3 sequence is CASSPGGPYGYTF. The CDR3 region has the DNA TGTGCCAGCAGTCCAGGGGGCCCATATGGCTACACCTTC.

This clone was counted a single time. The V and J genes are TRBV3-1 (or the pseudogene TRBV3-2) and TRBJ2-1; TRBD2 agrees at 9 bases. After removal of 4 bases from V and 9 bases from J, the junction contained 13 bases not matched to a gene. Germline CDR1 is LGHDT and CDR2 is YNNKEL (reference sequence). The CDR3 has 16 amino acids. The CDR3 region has the DNA TGTGCCAGCAGCCCCGGCGGGCGGGGGGGCCGCGGTGAGCAGTTCTTC. Translated, it gives CASSPGGRGGRGEQFF.

The J gene is TRBJ2-3, the V gene TRBV11-2; possibly TRBD1 for D (6 bases). V lost 8 bases and J 4 bases, leaving 13 bases between the germline ends. The V gene's germline CDR1 is SGHAT and CDR2 FQNNGV. This CDR3 has 13 amino acids. The CDR3 loop reads CASCLPGADTQYF. CDR3 nucleotides: TGTGCCAGCTGCCTCCCAGGGGCAGATACGCAGTATTTT.

V and J are TRBV2 and TRBJ2-1; 10 nucleotides match TRBD1. CDR1 and CDR2 (germline): SNHLY, FYNNEI. V gave up 4 bases and J gave up 14 bases; unmatched junction bases: 11. This CDR3 comprises 14 residues. CDR3 DNA sequence: TGTGCCAGCAGTGCCTCCCACGGGACAGGGGTGAAGTTCTTC. Its protein product is CASSASHGTGVKFF.

This chain uses TRBV27 with TRBJ2-7, with no clear D. The CDR3 is 16 residues long. V was trimmed by 6 bases and J by 3 bases, leaving 21 bases between them. From germline, CDR1 is MNHEY and CDR2 SMNVEV (reference sequence). This chain's CDR3 is CASSNLPSGHNYEQYF. The CDR3 region has the DNA TGTGCCAGCAGCAACTTACCCTCTGGGCACAACTACGAGCAGTACTTC.

The chain links TRBV10-3 to TRBJ2-3, with TRBD2 matching over 8 bases. The germline V gene has CDR1 ENHRY and CDR2 SYGVKD. The CDR3 consists of 12 residues. The J segment lost 1 base and the V segment lost 10 bases, leaving 1 base of the junction unmatched. The chain's CDR3 is CANGGGTDTQYF. The CDR3 DNA reads as TGTGCCAACGGGGGGGGCACAGATACGCAGTATTTT.

V gene TRBV13 combines with J gene TRBJ1-1; a weak D match, TRBD1 (5 bases). This CDR3 is 14 amino acids long. Between the trimmed V and J ends, which lost 4 bases and 5 bases, there was a span of 14 bases. Germline V gene lookup returns CDR1 PRHDT and CDR2 FYEKMQ (reference sequence). The CDR3 nucleotides read TGTGCCAGCAGCTCCGTCGGGGGTCGGACTGAAGCTTTCTTT. Amino acids: CASSSVGGRTEAFF.

V usage is TRBV11-2 and J usage is TRBJ1-4; 7 bases line up with TRBD1. CDR3 length equals 15 residues. The junction had 11 bases not matched to a gene; V was cut back by 5 bases and J by 8 bases. Germline V gives CDR1 SGHAT, CDR2 FQNNGV. The CDR3 loop reads CASSPAQGVGEKLFF. DNA for the CDR3: TGTGCCAGCAGCCCCGCGCAGGGGGTCGGAGAAAAACTGTTTTTT.

This clone has only one observation. This chain's CDR3 is CASTRDRGYEKLFF. CDR3 DNA sequence: TGTGCCAGCACCCGGGACAGGGGGTATGAAAAACTGTTTTTT. The gene calls are TRBV6-5 and TRBJ1-4, with 11 positions matching TRBD1. V gave up 7 bases and J gave up 6 bases; unmatched junction bases: 4. The CDR3 length is 14 residues. Germline assignment: CDR1 MNHEY and CDR2 SVGAGI.

This clone was counted once. The chain joins TRBV3-1 (or the pseudogene TRBV3-2) to TRBJ2-1, with 7 bases matching TRBD2. Germline values: CDR1 LGHDT, CDR2 YNNKEL (reference sequence). J lost 6 bases, V lost 2 bases, and 7 bases had no gene match. The CDR3 runs 15 residues. CDR3 residues: CASSQNPRTSNEQFF. DNA of the CDR3: TGTGCCAGCAGCCAAAATCCCCGGACTAGCAATGAGCAGTTCTTC.

This sequence joins TRBV5-4 and TRBJ2-3; D unresolved. Deletions cut 4 bases from V and 0 bases from J, with 9 bases between. CDR3 length equals 14 residues. Germline CDR1 is SGHNT and CDR2 is YYREEE (reference sequence). CDR3 DNA sequence: TGTGCCAGCAGCGAACCGAGCAGCACAGATACGCAGTATTTT. As protein: CASSEPSSTDTQYF.